In this sample, the clone carrying this TCR beta chain turned up once. The data were taken from a study of STAT5B mutations in CD4+ large granular lymphocyte leukemia. TCRdb's copy holds only in-frame clones and misses some; the assay was immunoSEQ multiplex PCR. The sample gives about 48,000 clones, roughly 70% of which show up once; about 1.5% is in the top ten. This receptor was taken from a human donor in good health. The sample was CD4+ T cells from blood buffy coats.

In nucleotides, the CDR3 is TGTGCCAGTAGTATAGGGACAGGGGGTGGCAATGAGCAGTTCTTC. Protein product: CASSIGTGGGNEQFF. V is TRBV19 and J is TRBJ2-1; 10 bases line up with TRBD1. The germline CDR1 and CDR2 sequences are LNHDA and SQIVND (reference sequence). The length of the CDR3 is 15 residues. Unmatched junction bases numbered 3, after V lost 1 base and J lost 6 bases.